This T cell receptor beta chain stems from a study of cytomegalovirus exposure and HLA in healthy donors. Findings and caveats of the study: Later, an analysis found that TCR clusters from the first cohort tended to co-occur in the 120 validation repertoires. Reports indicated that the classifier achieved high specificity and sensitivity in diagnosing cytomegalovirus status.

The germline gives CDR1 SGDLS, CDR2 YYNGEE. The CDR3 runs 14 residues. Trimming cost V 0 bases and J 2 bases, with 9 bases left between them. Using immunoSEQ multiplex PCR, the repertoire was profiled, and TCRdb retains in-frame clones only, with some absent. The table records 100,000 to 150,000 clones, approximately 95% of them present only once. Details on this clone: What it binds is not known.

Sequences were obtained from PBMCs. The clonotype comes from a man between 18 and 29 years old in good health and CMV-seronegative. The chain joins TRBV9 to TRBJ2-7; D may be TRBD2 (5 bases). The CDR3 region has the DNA TGTGCCAGCAGCGTAGCGAGCGGCACCTACGAGCAGTACTTC. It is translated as CASSVASGTYEQYF.